This T cell receptor beta chain stems from a study of blood T cell repertoires in COVID-19. Study-level information: Acute and convalescent COVID-19 samples came from the United States, Italy and Spain. Sources were T cells, B-cell-depleted T cells, or PBMCs; the material itself was cDNA or gDNA.

Method: immunoSEQ multiplex PCR; TCRdb's copy keeps in-frame clones and lacks some. The sample lists around 420,000 clones; approximately 88% were seen once. Participants were aged roughly 18 to 90 years from around 24 US areas. Clinical history as reported by participants underpinned cohort assignment. Germline CDR1 is LNHDA and CDR2 is SQIVND (reference sequence). The length of the CDR3 is 17 residues. V lost 5 bases, J lost 2 bases, and 12 bases stayed unmatched. The chain is built from TRBV19 and TRBJ1-5; 7 bases line up with TRBD1. The sequenced sample was PBMCs or T cells enriched from blood (not recorded which). The TCR was taken from a woman aged 40 to 50 with acute COVID-19. In DNA form, the CDR3 reads TGTGCCAGTAGTTCACCCCGACAGGGAACTGGCAATCAGCCCCAGCATTTT. This gives the protein CASSSPRQGTGNQPQHF.